Shown below are 21 T cell receptor beta chains from a single sample sequenced in a study of control samples from healthy donors and cancer patients. Sequencing used immunoSEQ multiplex PCR; TCRdb keeps in-frame clones, though not all of them. The sample records 150,000 to 200,000 clones, 88% being singletons. Sequenced sample: blood. Every receptor here comes from a man younger than 30 in good health.

This chain uses TRBV7-9 with TRBJ1-1; D gene unclear. V was clipped by 5 bases and J by 4 bases, with 5 bases between them. Germline loops: CDR1 SEHNR, CDR2 FQNEAQ (reference sequence). CDR3 size: 11 residues. In DNA, the CDR3 is TGTGCCAGCAGCCCCCGCACTGAAGCTTTCTTT. Residues: CASSPRTEAFF.

This sequence joins TRBV6-5 and TRBJ2-1, with TRBD2 matching 7 bases. CDR3 length equals 15 residues. V shed 2 bases and J 5 bases; nucleotides not matched to a gene: 6. Germline CDR1 reads MNHEY; CDR2 reads SVGAGI. The chain's CDR3 is CASSYRLASNNEQFF. The CDR3 coding sequence is TGTGCCAGCAGTTACAGACTAGCCTCTAACAATGAGCAGTTCTTC.

V gene TRBV25-1 combines with J gene TRBJ1-3; 7 nucleotides align to TRBD1. Germline loops: CDR1 MGHDK, CDR2 SYGVNS. The CDR3 runs to 15 residues. Losses at the gene ends were 6 bases for V and 2 bases for J; bases not matched to a gene: 7. Here the CDR3 DNA reads TGTGCCAGCAGGGGATCAGGGGGTACTGGAAACACCATATATTTT. This sequence encodes CASRGSGGTGNTIYF.

This chain joins TRBV4-2 and TRBJ2-5, with D possibly being TRBD2 (6 bases). Germline V gene data show CDR1 as LGHNA and CDR2 as YNFKEQ. The length of the CDR3 is 15 residues. The ends were cut back, 1 base at V and 5 bases at J, with 14 bases in the middle. In DNA form, the CDR3 reads TGTGCCAGCAGCCAAGGTGTAGCGGCCGGGGAGACCCAGTACTTC. Translating gives CASSQGVAAGETQYF.

CDR3 DNA sequence: TGCGCCAGCAGCCAAGGCACGTCCTACGAGCAGTACTTC. Encoded protein: CASSQGTSYEQYF. V and J are TRBV4-1 and TRBJ2-7; no clear D gene. V was shortened by 1 base and J by 1 base, with 5 bases between the two germline ends. Germline V gene lookup returns CDR1 MGHRA and CDR2 YSYEKL. CDR3 length: 13 residues.

The chain carries TRBV9 and TRBJ1-1; no firm D call. The CDR3 sequence is 13 residues long. Trimming removed 3 bases at V and 0 bases at J, with 6 bases between. CDR1 and CDR2 (germline): SGDLS, YYNGEE. The CDR3 DNA is TGTGCCAGCAGCGGAGGTGTGAACACTGAAGCTTTCTTT. This sequence encodes CASSGGVNTEAFF.

The genes are TRBV5-1 and TRBJ2-7, with 10 bases identical to TRBD1. Germline CDR1 is SGHRS and CDR2 is YFSETQ. The CDR3 is made up of 14 amino acids. V dropped 4 bases and J dropped 2; count of bases not matched to a gene: 3. The CDR3 here is CASSAGTGAYEQYF. CDR3 nucleotide sequence: TGCGCCAGCAGCGCGGGGACAGGGGCCTACGAGCAGTACTTC.

V is TRBV10-3 and J is TRBJ1-5, with TRBD1 matching 11 bases. V lost 2 bases to trimming and J lost 6 bases; unmatched junction nucleotides: 6. Germline lookup yields CDR1 ENHRY and CDR2 SYGVKD. The CDR3 runs to 16 residues. The CDR3 DNA is TGTGCCATCAGTGAGAGCCTAGGACAGGGGGCTCAGCCCCAGCATTTT. Translated, it gives CAISESLGQGAQPQHF.

This clone has more than one count but fewer than ten. The chain employs TRBV7-6 and TRBJ1-3; tentative D call: TRBD1 (5 bases). With 1 base removed from V and 1 base from J, the gap between germline ends came to 8 bases. The CDR3 totals 15 residues. Germline V gene data show CDR1 as SGHVS and CDR2 as FNYEAQ. The CDR3 loop reads CASSLGAGSGNTIYF. CDR3 DNA: TGTGCCAGCAGCTTAGGTGCAGGGTCTGGAAACACCATATATTTT.

The chain joins TRBV1 to TRBJ2-5; TRBD2 is the table's D call, not checked against the DNA. TRBV1 corresponds to a pseudogene. The length of the CDR3 is 18 residues. The CDR3 spells CTSSQVGLAGGLQETQYF. CDR3 sequence (DNA): TGCACCAGCAGCCAAGTGGGACTAGCGGGGGGATTACAGGAGACCCAGTACTTC.

As DNA, the CDR3 is TGTGCCACCACCGTGAGGAGTCGTAATGAAAAACTGTTTTTT. It is translated as CATTVRSRNEKLFF. This chain links TRBV2 with TRBJ1-4; no firm D call. The V and J ends lost 10 bases and 4 bases respectively, with 16 bases between them. CDR3 length: 14 amino acids. Germline CDR1 reads SNHLY; CDR2 reads FYNNEI.

V gene TRBV7-8 combines with J gene TRBJ1-1; TRBD1 might be the D (5 bases). The V gene's germline CDR1 is SGHVS and CDR2 FQNEAQ. Trimming cost V 3 bases and J 2 bases, with 10 bases left between them. The CDR3 is 14 amino acids. The CDR3 DNA is TGTGCCAGCAGCTTGACAGTACCAAACACTGAAGCTTTCTTT. Its protein is CASSLTVPNTEAFF.

This rearrangement joins TRBV6-2 or TRBV6-3 to TRBJ2-7, with D unclear. V lost 7 bases and J lost 1, with 17 bases in between. Germline-derived CDR1 and CDR2 are MNHEY and SVGEGT. The CDR3 extends over 15 amino acids. The CDR3 here is CASTPSGGTSYEQYF. The CDR3 DNA follows: TGTGCCAGCACCCCCTCCGGTGGCACATCCTACGAGCAGTACTTC.

This chain uses TRBV6-2 or TRBV6-3 with TRBJ2-2; 10 nucleotides align to TRBD1. The CDR3 runs 15 residues. Losses at the gene ends were 1 base for V and 4 bases for J; bases not matched to a gene: 0. Germline CDR1 and CDR2: MNHEY and SVGEGT. This chain's CDR3 is CASSYWTGGTGELFF. The CDR3 DNA reads as TGTGCCAGCAGTTACTGGACAGGGGGCACCGGGGAGCTGTTTTTT.

J is TRBJ1-5 and V is TRBV7-2; D is unresolved. From germline, CDR1 is SGHTA and CDR2 FQGNSA. The V gene lost 3 bases and the J gene lost 6 bases, with 6 bases spanning the gap. The CDR3 sequence is 12 residues long. The CDR3: CASSFRGQPQHF. CDR3 nucleotide sequence: TGTGCCAGCAGCTTTAGAGGTCAGCCCCAGCATTTT.

The chain combines TRBV2 with TRBJ2-3; 10 bases align to TRBD2. V shed 7 bases and J 6 bases; nucleotides not matched to a gene: 7. CDR1 is SNHLY, CDR2 FYNNEI, per germline. The CDR3 sequence is 14 residues long. This CDR3 is CASNLAGVRDTQYF. The CDR3 DNA reads as TGTGCCAGCAACCTAGCGGGGGTGAGGGATACGCAGTATTTT.

The chain combines TRBV7-2 with TRBJ2-5; 7 positions agree with TRBD1. With V trimmed by 3 bases and J by 5 bases, 15 bases remained unmatched. CDR1 and CDR2 (germline): SGHTA, FQGNSA. This CDR3 is 17 amino acids long. In DNA, the CDR3 is TGTGCCAGCAGCTTTCCCTCGTCAAGGGGGCTGGGGGAGACCCAGTACTTC. Its translation is CASSFPSSRGLGETQYF.

The chain uses TRBV28 and TRBJ2-3, with 8 bases matching TRBD1. With V trimmed by 9 bases and J by 2 bases, 7 bases remained unmatched. Germline values: CDR1 MDHEN, CDR2 SYDVKM. The CDR3 length is 14 residues. The DNA for the CDR3 is TGTGCCAGTATCAGGGGGCGCGACACAGATACGCAGTATTTT. Translated: CASIRGRDTDTQYF.

The CDR3: CSASKQQVNEQFF. DNA for the CDR3: TGCAGTGCTAGTAAACAACAGGTCAATGAGCAGTTCTTC. V and J are TRBV20-1 and TRBJ2-1; a weak D match, TRBD1 (5 bases). The CDR3 runs to 13 residues. Per germline, CDR1 DFQATT and CDR2 SNEGSKA (reference sequence). Trimming took off 3 bases at V and 6 bases at J, with 12 bases between the two ends.

This chain uses TRBV7-3 with TRBJ2-1; 13 bases are a match to TRBD2. CDR3 size: 15 residues. The J segment lost 6 bases and the V segment lost 4 bases, leaving 3 bases of the junction unmatched. Germline CDR1 is SGHTA and CDR2 is FQGTGA. CDR3 DNA: TGTGCCAGCAGCTCGACTAGCGGGGGGCTCAATGAGCAGTTCTTC. Amino acids: CASSSTSGGLNEQFF.

V is TRBV6-5 and J is TRBJ2-7; TRBD1 matches at 9 bases. V dropped 5 bases and J dropped 3; count of bases not matched to a gene: 8. The CDR3 has 15 residues. Germline V gene lookup returns CDR1 MNHEY and CDR2 SVGAGI. CDR3 DNA: TGTGCCAGCAGTCCCGCGCCGGGACAGGGCTACGAGCAGTACTTC. Translation gives CASSPAPGQGYEQYF.